Here is one T cell receptor (beta chain) with its context. Its antigen remains unidentified. This record belongs to a study of persistence of HIV-infected CD4 T cells. Across the whole study: Donors had been on suppressive ART for a median of around 8 years. Overall study results and limits: Bulk TCR data could not be restricted to HIV-1-infected CMV-responding cells. Degenerate expanded CDR3beta sequences were enriched among CMV- and Gag-responding cells.

The libraries were made with immunoSEQ version 4 in survey mode. TCRdb's table, derived via immunoSEQ multiplex PCR, lists solely in-frame clones and lacks some. The sample includes roughly 32,000 clones, approximately 80% of them seen just once. V was trimmed by 0 bases and J by 0 bases, leaving 15 bases between them. Germline CDR1 SGDLS, CDR2 YYNGEE. This CDR3 spans 17 amino acids. Lysates of CMV-infected fibroblasts at 9.5 to 10 ug/mL stimulated these cells. Sorted nonresponding memory CD4+ T cells were CD40L-negative, CD69-negative, CD45RO-high. The rearrangement links TRBV9 to TRBJ1-2; D possibly corresponds to TRBD1 (5 bases). The clonotype comes from an adult man with HIV who was CMV-seropositive. Sequences were derived from CD4+ T cells sorted from PBMCs after roughly 18-hour stimulation, sampled from a patient who received antiretroviral therapy. This CDR3 reads CASSVVATGLTNYGYTF. The CDR3 DNA reads as TGTGCCAGCAGCGTAGTAGCTACAGGACTTACTAACTATGGCTACACCTTC. Complete variable domain (other parts from reference TRBV9 and TRBJ1-2): DSGVTQTPKHLITATGQRVTLRCSPRSGDLSVYWYQQSLDQGLQFLIQYYNGEERAKGNILERFSAQQFPDLHSELNLSSLELGDSALYFCASSVVATGLTNYGYTFGSGTRLTVV.